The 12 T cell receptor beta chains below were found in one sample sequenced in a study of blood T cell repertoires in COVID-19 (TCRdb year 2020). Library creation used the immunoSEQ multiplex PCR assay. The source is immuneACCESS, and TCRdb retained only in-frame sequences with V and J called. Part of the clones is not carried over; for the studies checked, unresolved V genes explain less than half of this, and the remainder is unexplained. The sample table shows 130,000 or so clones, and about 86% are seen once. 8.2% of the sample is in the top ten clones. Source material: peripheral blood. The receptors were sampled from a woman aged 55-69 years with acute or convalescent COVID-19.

The chain's CDR3 is CASGTVYEQYF. In DNA, the CDR3 is TGTGCCAGTGGGACAGTCTACGAGCAGTACTTC. The chain uses TRBV3-1 (or the pseudogene TRBV3-2) and TRBJ2-7; 7 bases fit TRBD1. J was trimmed by 3 bases and V by 9 bases; bases with no gene match: 2. The CDR3 has 11 amino acids. Per germline, CDR1 LGHDT and CDR2 YNNKEL (reference sequence).

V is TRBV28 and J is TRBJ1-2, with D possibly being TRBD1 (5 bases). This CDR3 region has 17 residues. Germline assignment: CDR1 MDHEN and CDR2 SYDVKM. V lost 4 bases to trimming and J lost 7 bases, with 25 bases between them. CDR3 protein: CASSSSLGGPGLGGYTF. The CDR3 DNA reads TGTGCCAGCAGTTCTAGTCTGGGAGGGCCGGGGCTTGGTGGCTACACCTTC.

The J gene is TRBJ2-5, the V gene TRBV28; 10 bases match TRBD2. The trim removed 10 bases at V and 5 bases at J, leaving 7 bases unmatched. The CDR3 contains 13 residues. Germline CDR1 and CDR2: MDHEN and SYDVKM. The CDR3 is CATWASGGETQYF. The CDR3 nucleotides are TGTGCCACCTGGGCTAGCGGGGGTGAGACCCAGTACTTC. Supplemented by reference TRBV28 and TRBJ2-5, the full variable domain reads DVKVTQSSRYLVKRTGEKVFLECVQDMDHENMFWYRQDPGLGLRLIYFSYDVKMKEKGDIPEGYSVSREKKERFSLILESASTNQTSMYLCATWASGGETQYFGPGTRLLVL.

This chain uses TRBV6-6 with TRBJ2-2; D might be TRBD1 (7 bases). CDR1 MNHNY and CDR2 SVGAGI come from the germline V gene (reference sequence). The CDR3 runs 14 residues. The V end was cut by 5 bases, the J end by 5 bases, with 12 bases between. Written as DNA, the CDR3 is TGTGCCAGCAGTACAGCAGGGGGGACCGGGGAGCTGTTTTTT. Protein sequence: CASSTAGGTGELFF.

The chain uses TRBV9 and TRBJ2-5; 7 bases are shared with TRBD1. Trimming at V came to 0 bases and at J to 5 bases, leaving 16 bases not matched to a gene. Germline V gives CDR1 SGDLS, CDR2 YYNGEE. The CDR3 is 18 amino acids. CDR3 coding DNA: TGTGCCAGCAGCGTAGGACCGAGGACCGGGACAGCCCAGGAGACCCAGTACTTC. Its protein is CASSVGPRTGTAQETQYF.

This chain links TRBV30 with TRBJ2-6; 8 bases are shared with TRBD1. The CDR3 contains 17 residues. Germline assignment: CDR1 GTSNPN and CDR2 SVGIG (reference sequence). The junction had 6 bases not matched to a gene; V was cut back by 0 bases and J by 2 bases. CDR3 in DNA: TGTGCCTGGAGTGTTGGACAGGGAGTCCCTGGGGCCAACGTCCTGACTTTC. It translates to CAWSVGQGVPGANVLTF.

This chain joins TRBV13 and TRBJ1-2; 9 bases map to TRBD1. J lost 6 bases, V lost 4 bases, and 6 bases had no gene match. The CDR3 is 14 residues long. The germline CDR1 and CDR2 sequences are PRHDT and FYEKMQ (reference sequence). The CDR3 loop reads CASSSGDRENGYTF. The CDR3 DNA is TGTGCCAGCAGCTCGGGGGACAGGGAGAATGGCTACACCTTC.

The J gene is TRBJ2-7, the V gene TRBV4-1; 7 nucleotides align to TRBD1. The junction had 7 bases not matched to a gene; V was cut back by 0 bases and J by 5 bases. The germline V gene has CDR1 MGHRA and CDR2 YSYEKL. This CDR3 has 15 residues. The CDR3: CASSQESSTGNEQYF. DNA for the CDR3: TGCGCCAGCAGCCAAGAATCCTCGACAGGGAACGAGCAGTACTTC.

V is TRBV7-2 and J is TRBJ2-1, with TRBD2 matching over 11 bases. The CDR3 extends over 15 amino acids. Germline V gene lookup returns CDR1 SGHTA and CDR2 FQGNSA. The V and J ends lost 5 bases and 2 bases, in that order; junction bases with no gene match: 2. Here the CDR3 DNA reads TGTGCCAGCAGCCGTAGCGGGGGGGCCTACAATGAGCAGTTCTTC. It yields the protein CASSRSGGAYNEQFF.

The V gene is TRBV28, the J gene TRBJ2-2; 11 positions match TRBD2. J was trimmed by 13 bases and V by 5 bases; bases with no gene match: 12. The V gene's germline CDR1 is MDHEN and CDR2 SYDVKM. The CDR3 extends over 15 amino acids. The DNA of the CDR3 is TGTGCCAGCAGTGCCCCGACTAGCGGGGCAATGGGGCTGTTTTTT. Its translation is CASSAPTSGAMGLFF.

CDR3 loop: CASSPGTPGAYEQYF. CDR3 nucleotides: TGTGCCAGCAGCCCCGGGACCCCAGGGGCCTACGAGCAGTACTTC. The chain employs TRBV5-6 and TRBJ2-7, with D maybe TRBD1 (6 bases). This CDR3 is built from 15 residues. With 4 bases removed from V and 2 bases from J, the gap between germline ends came to 16 bases. Germline CDR1 and CDR2: SGHDT and YYEEEE.

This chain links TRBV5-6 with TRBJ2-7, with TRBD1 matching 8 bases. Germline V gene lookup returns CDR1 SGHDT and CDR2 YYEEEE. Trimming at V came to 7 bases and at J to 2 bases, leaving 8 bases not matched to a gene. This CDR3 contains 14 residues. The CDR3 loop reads CASGRDRSAYEQYF. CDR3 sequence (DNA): TGTGCCAGCGGTAGGGACAGGTCCGCCTACGAGCAGTACTTC.